A selection of T cell receptor beta chains follows, all from one sample in a study. MiXCR, applied by TCRdb to the RT-PCR reads, yields one record per CDR3 protein. The sample records more than 600,000 distinct CDR3 sequences, over 12% being singletons. The sequencing sample was made of memory CD4+ T cells from blood. The receptor source for this set is a female donor in good health, serving as a healthy control. Both conserved end residues are part of each CDR3.

v_gene: TRBV13
CDR3aa: CASSLSGTGRGQYF

v_gene: TRBV12-3/TRBV12-4
CDR3aa: CASSPIQGTGNQPQHF

v_gene: TRBV10-2
CDR3aa: CASSATGQGTGELFF

v_gene: TRBV10-3
CDR3aa: CAISDPGLFLYGYTF

v_gene: TRBV12-3/TRBV12-4
CDR3aa: CASSEGLAGLYEQYF

v_gene: TRBV20-1
CDR3aa: CSASSPTSGKYNEQFF

v_gene: TRBV20-1
CDR3aa: CSAPRGGLAGGLAKNIQYF

v_gene: TRBV4-1
CDR3aa: CASSTPSGQGVPREQYF

v_gene: TRBV20-1
CDR3aa: CSAKSVKAAKNIQYF

v_gene: TRBV6-5
CDR3aa: CASSLTFGTGDTEAFF

v_gene: TRBV5-1
CDR3aa: CASSVGEGHEQYF